Described below is a single T cell receptor (beta chain) sequence and its context. Its antigen specificity is not known. No much larger clone is present one base from it, and per-base qualities are unavailable. The source of the sample is a study of tumor-infiltrating lymphocytes in oesophageal squamous cell carcinoma (TCRdb year 2016). Trimming leaves V shorter by 6 bases and J shorter by 5 bases, with the junction holding 6 bases beyond the gene matches. The germline V gene sets CDR1 to MNHGY and CDR2 to SAAAGT. Taken from cysteine to phenylalanine, the CDR3 has 14 residues. Only the CDR3 region is kept as DNA, spanning 42 bases read in frame from base 1. To prepare the library, PCR was applied. The reads were generated on an Illumina HiSeq 2000. TCRdb itself trimmed the public reads at Q25 with fastp, ran MiXCR and retained productive beta chains. One record per CDR3 amino acid sequence lists the most common genes and DNA. The sample data list about 13,000 distinct CDR3 sequences, and roughly half of these were observed just once. The top ten clones comprise around 35% of the sample.

The sample consisted of esophageal tumor tissue. The source is a male donor with esophageal squamous cell carcinoma. The rearranged segments are TRBV6-8 and TRBJ2-3, with 9 bases aligning to TRBD2. CDR3 protein: CASSGSGRLDTQYF. The nucleotide sequence is TGTGCCAGCAGCGGTAGCGGGAGATTAGATACGCAGTATTTT.